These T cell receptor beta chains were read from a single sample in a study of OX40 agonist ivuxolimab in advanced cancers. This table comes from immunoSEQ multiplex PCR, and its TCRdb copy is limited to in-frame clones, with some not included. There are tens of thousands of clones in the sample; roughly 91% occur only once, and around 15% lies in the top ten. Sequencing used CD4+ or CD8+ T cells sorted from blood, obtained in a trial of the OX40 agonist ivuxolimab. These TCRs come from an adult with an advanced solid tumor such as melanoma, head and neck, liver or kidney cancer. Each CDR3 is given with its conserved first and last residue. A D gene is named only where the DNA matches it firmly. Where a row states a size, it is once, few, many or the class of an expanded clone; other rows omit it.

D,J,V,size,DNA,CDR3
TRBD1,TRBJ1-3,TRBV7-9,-,TGTGCCAGCAGCTCGAATAGAGGAGGGGACAGATACTCTGGAAACACCATATATTTT,CASSSNRGGDRYSGNTIYF
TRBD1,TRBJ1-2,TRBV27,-,TGTGCCAGCAGTTTATCGGGCGACAGGGGCTATGGCTACACCTTC,CASSLSGDRGYGYTF
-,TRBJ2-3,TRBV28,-,TGTGCCAGCAGTCCTACCCACACGAAGGAAAGCACAGATACGCAGTATTTT,CASSPTHTKESTDTQYF
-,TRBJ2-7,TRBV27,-,TGTGCCAGCAGTTATAGGGACTCCTACGAGCAGTACTTC,CASSYRDSYEQYF
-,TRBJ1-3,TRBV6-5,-,TGTGCCAGCAGTTACTTGGGGAGGGCTGGAAACACCATATATTTT,CASSYLGRAGNTIYF
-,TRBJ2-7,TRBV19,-,TGTGCCAGTAGTCTCGCCCCTTGGGTCTACGAGCAGTACTTC,CASSLAPWVYEQYF
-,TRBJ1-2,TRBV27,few,TGTGCCAGCAGCACAGGGTCGGCCTATGGCTACACCTTC,CASSTGSAYGYTF
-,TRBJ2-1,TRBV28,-,TGTGCCAGCAGGCGACTGATGCCGGCCTCCTACAATGAGCAGTTCTTC,CASRRLMPASYNEQFF
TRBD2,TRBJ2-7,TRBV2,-,TGTGCCAGCAGCCTTAGCGGGAGGTCCTACTACGAGCAGTACTTC,CASSLSGRSYYEQYF
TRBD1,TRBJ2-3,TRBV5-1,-,TGCGCCAGCAGCTTGGGGGACAGGGGGACTTACACAGATACGCAGTATTTT,CASSLGDRGTYTDTQYF
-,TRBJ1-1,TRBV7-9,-,TGTGCCAGCACCCCGTATCTGAACACTGAAGCTTTCTTT,CASTPYLNTEAFF
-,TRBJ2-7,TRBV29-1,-,TGCAGCGTTGCGTTCGAACACGACTGGGACGAGCAGTACTTC,CSVAFEHDWDEQYF
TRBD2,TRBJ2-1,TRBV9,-,TGTGCCAGCAGCGCCGGGACTAGCGGGAGGGATGAGCAGTTCTTC,CASSAGTSGRDEQFF
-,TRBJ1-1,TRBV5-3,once,TGTGCCAGCAGCAGGCAGAACACTGAAGCTTTCTTT,CASSRQNTEAFF
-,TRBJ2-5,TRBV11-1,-,TGTGCCAGCAGCTTCTTCGGCAAACAAGAGACCCAGTACTTC,CASSFFGKQETQYF
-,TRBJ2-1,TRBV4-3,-,TGCGCCAGCAGCCAAGATCTAGGGTTAGGCTCCTACAATGAGCAGTTCTTC,CASSQDLGLGSYNEQFF
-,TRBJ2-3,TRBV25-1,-,TGTGCCAGCAGTATCGGGTTCGTGGATACGCAGTATTTT,CASSIGFVDTQYF
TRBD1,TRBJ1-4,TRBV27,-,TGTGCCAGCAGGCGTCAGGGGGCGCATGAAAAACTGTTTTTT,CASRRQGAHEKLFF
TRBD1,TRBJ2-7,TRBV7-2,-,TGTGCCAGCAGCTTAGGGGACAGGGGATACGAGCAGTACTTC,CASSLGDRGYEQYF
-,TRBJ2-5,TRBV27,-,TGTGCCAGCAGTTTTGGAGGGGAACAGAAGACCCAGTACTTC,CASSFGGEQKTQYF
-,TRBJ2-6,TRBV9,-,TGTGCCAGCAGCGTAAACGAGCTCTCTGGGGCCAACGTCCTGACTTTC,CASSVNELSGANVLTF
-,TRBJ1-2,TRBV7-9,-,TGTGCCAGCAGCTTAGTTAGAACGACCGTAAACTATGGCTACACCTTC,CASSLVRTTVNYGYTF
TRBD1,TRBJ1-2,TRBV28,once,TGTGCCAGCAGCTCCCCCGGGACAGGGGACTATGGCTACACCTTC,CASSSPGTGDYGYTF
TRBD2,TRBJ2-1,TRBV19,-,TGTGCCAGTATTGCGGGAGGATTAGATGAGCAGTTCTTC,CASIAGGLDEQFF
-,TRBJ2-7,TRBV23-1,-,TGCGCCAGCAGTCAATCGGCCACGGAAGGACGGTGGGAACCATACGAGCAGTACTTC,CASSQSATEGRWEPYEQYF
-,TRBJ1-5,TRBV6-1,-,TGTGCCAGCAGTGAAGTCGTGGGATATCGCAATCAGCCCCAGCATTTT,CASSEVVGYRNQPQHF
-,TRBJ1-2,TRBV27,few,TGTGCCAGCACCCAGGGAGGGACTTATGGCTACACCTTC,CASTQGGTYGYTF
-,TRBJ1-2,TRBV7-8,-,TGTGCCAGCAGCTTCCCATCGGACGGAGTCCACTATGGCTACACCTTC,CASSFPSDGVHYGYTF
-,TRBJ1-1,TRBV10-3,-,TGTGCCATCAGTGACAGGAACACTGAAGCTTTCTTT,CAISDRNTEAFF
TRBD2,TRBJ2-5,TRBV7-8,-,TGTGCCAGCAGCCGGGGGCTAGCGGGAGCAATGGAGACCCAGTACTTC,CASSRGLAGAMETQYF
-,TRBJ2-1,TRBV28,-,TGTGCCAGCAGTTTATATGGACACGAAGGCGATGAGCAGTTCTTC,CASSLYGHEGDEQFF
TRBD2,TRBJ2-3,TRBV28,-,TGTGCCAGCAGTCTTTTAATTCCGGGACTAGCGGGAGGGCCCAGCACAGATACGCAGTATTTT,CASSLLIPGLAGGPSTDTQYF
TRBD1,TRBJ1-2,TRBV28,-,TGTGCCAGCAGTTTACGGGACAGGTGGGGTGGCTACACCTTC,CASSLRDRWGGYTF
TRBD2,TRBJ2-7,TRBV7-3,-,TGTGCCAGCAGCCATGGACTAGCGGGAGTGTACGAGCAGTACTTC,CASSHGLAGVYEQYF
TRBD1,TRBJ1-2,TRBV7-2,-,TGTGCCAGCAGCCCCGTGGACAGGGGATATGGCTACACCTTC,CASSPVDRGYGYTF
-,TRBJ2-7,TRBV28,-,TGTGCCAGCATACCGGGACACTGGGTAGATGGCTACGAGCAGTACTTC,CASIPGHWVDGYEQYF
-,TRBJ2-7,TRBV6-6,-,TGTGCCAGCAGTTACCATGGAGCCTACGAGCAGTACTTC,CASSYHGAYEQYF
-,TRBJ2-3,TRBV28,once,TGTGCCAGCAGTTTAACCGGGGGCCCCGCGCTTACGCAGTATTTT,CASSLTGGPALTQYF
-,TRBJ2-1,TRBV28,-,TGTGCCAGCAGTTTATCCGGGACTCCCTCCTACAATGAGCAGTTCTTC,CASSLSGTPSYNEQFF
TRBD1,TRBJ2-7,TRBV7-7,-,TGTGCCAGCAGCTTAAGCGACAGGGGGTACGAGCAGTACTTC,CASSLSDRGYEQYF
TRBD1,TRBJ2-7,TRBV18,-,TGTGCCAGCTCACCCCCTTACAGGGGCCCCAAGGACGAGCAGTACTTC,CASSPPYRGPKDEQYF
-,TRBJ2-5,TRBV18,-,TGTGCCAGCTCACCACGTCGGCGGCAGGGGGAGACCCAGTACTTC,CASSPRRRQGETQYF
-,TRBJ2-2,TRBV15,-,TGTGCCACCAGCACCCCCGGGGGGCCTGGGGAGCTGTTTTTT,CATSTPGGPGELFF
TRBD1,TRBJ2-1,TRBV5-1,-,TGCGCCAGCAGCTTTGGGGGACAGGGTGGTAATGAGCAGTTCTTC,CASSFGGQGGNEQFF
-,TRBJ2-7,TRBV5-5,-,TGTGCCAGCAGCACGGACGTAAGCTCCTACGAGCAGTACTTC,CASSTDVSSYEQYF
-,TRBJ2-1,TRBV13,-,TGTGCCAGCAGCTTATCCTCTAGGAATGAGCAGTTCTTC,CASSLSSRNEQFF
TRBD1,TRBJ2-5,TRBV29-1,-,TGCAGCGTTGAACGGGAAGGGGGCTCAGAGACCCAGTACTTC,CSVEREGGSETQYF
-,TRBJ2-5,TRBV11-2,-,TGTGCCAGCAGCTTAGAAAGGGCAGTCTGGGAGACCCAGTACTTC,CASSLERAVWETQYF
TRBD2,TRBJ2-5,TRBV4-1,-,TGCGCCAGCAGCCAGGAAGCGGGGGGGCCGGGAGAGACCCAGTACTTC,CASSQEAGGPGETQYF
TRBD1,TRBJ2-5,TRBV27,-,TGTGCCAGCAGTTTCGGGACAGGCTATTCGTTGACCCAGTACTTC,CASSFGTGYSLTQYF
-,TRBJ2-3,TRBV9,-,TGTGCCAGCAGCGTTTGGGGTGACTCTCTGTGGGGTCCCACAGATACGCAGTATTTT,CASSVWGDSLWGPTDTQYF
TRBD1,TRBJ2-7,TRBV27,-,TGTGCCAGCAGTTCTTGGACAGGGGGCAGCTACGAGCAGTACTTC,CASSSWTGGSYEQYF
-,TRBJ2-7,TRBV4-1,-,TGCGCCAGCAGCCAACCCGAGTCCTACGAGCAGTACTTC,CASSQPESYEQYF
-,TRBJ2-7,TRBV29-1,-,TGCAGCGCCTTGGGCGGGGATAGCTCCTACGAGCAGTACTTC,CSALGGDSSYEQYF
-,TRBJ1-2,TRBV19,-,TGTGCCAGTAGGGGGACACTCAGCCATGGCTACACCTTC,CASRGTLSHGYTF